The clone carrying this T cell receptor beta chain has a handful of counts. This specimen belongs to a study of early T cells in non-severe SARS-CoV-2 infection. The germline gives CDR1 KGHDR, CDR2 SFDVKD. The CDR3 extends over 19 amino acids. J lost 2 bases, V lost 2 bases, and 12 bases had no gene match. MiXCR was run by TCRdb on the 5' RACE reads, yielding one entry per CDR3 protein. In the table there are approximately 80,000 distinct CDR3 sequences, roughly 12% of which are singletons. This chain joins TRBV24-1 and TRBJ2-3; 10 bases line up with TRBD2. This receptor was taken from an adult who was a healthcare worker with PCR-confirmed SARS-CoV-2 infection or an uninfected control (not recorded which). Material for sequencing was whole blood. The CDR3 sequence is CATSDSRSGRAEITDTQYF. The CDR3 nucleotides read TGTGCCACCAGTGATTCCCGGAGCGGGAGGGCCGAGATCACAGATACGCAGTATTTT.